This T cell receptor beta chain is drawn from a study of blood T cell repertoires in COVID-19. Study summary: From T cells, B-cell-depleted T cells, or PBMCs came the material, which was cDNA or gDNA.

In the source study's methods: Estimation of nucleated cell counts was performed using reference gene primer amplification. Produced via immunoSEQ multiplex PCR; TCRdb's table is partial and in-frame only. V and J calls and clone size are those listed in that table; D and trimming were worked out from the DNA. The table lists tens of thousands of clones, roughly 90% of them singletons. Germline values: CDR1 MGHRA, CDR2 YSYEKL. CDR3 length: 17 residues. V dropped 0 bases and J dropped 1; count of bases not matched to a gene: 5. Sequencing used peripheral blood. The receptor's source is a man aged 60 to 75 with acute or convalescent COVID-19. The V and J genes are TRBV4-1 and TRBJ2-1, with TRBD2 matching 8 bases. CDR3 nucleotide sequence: TGCGCCAGCAGCCAAGAGCCCGGGGGGGGGTCCTACAATGAGCAGTTCTTC. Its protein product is CASSQEPGGGSYNEQFF.